Listed below are T cell receptor beta chains from one sample, sequenced in a study of cytomegalovirus exposure and HLA in healthy donors. Assay: immunoSEQ multiplex PCR; the TCRdb copy retains only in-frame clones and omits some. The table shows some 150,000 clones, with about three quarters occurring only once. Source material: PBMCs. The receptors were gathered from a female donor in good health and CMV-seropositive. Each CDR3 is given with its conserved first and last residue. A D gene is named only where the DNA matches it firmly. Not all rows give a size; the values are once, few, many and, for expanded clones, a class.

j_gene	v_gene	abundance	d_gene	CDR3aa	CDR3nt
TRBJ2-6	TRBV14	NA	NA	CASSQSLSPGANVLTF	TGTGCCAGCAGCCAATCCCTTAGCCCTGGGGCCAACGTCCTGACTTTC
TRBJ2-1	TRBV6-5	few	NA	CASSYWQASSYNEQFF	TGTGCCAGCAGTTACTGGCAGGCAAGCTCCTACAATGAGCAGTTCTTC
TRBJ1-1	TRBV5-6	NA	NA	CASSFGAGKAEAFF	TGTGCCAGCAGCTTTGGCGCGGGGAAAGCTGAAGCTTTCTTT
TRBJ2-3	TRBV6-1	once	TRBD2	CASRLRGGASDTQYF	TGTGCCAGCCGCCTCCGCGGGGGGGCATCGGATACGCAGTATTTT
TRBJ2-7	TRBV28	NA	TRBD2	CASSQRLAGSYEQYF	TGTGCCAGCAGCCAGCGACTAGCGGGTTCCTACGAGCAGTACTTC
TRBJ2-7	TRBV27	few	TRBD1	CASSYGQGAYEQYF	TGTGCCAGCAGTTATGGACAGGGGGCCTACGAGCAGTACTTC
TRBJ2-5	TRBV7-2	NA	NA	CASSPTTGETQYF	TGTGCCAGCAGCCCGACCACAGGGGAGACCCAGTACTTC
TRBJ1-1	TRBV4-2	few	NA	CASSQEWSEEAFF	TGTGCCAGCAGCCAAGAGTGGTCAGAAGAAGCTTTCTTT
TRBJ2-3	TRBV6-1	NA	TRBD2	CASSEASGLAGTTDTQYF	TGTGCCAGCAGTGAAGCGTCGGGACTAGCGGGGACCACAGATACGCAGTATTTT
TRBJ1-6	TRBV6-5	NA	NA	CASSYDWLIGSPLHF	TGTGCCAGCAGTTATGACTGGCTCATCGGTTCACCCCTCCACTTT
TRBJ2-7	TRBV7-7	once	NA	CASSLGKGDVGFNEQYF	TGTGCCAGCAGCTTAGGCAAGGGGGATGTAGGGTTCAACGAGCAGTACTTC
TRBJ2-3	TRBV15	NA	NA	CATSRDDSTDTQYF	TGTGCCACCAGCAGGGATGACTCAACAGATACGCAGTATTTT
TRBJ2-7	TRBV9	NA	NA	CASSVELLSYEQYF	TGTGCCAGCAGCGTAGAACTTCTCTCCTACGAGCAGTACTTC
TRBJ1-3	TRBV11-2	NA	NA	CASSLDGVTGNTIYF	TGTGCCAGCAGCTTAGATGGAGTCACTGGAAACACCATATATTTT
TRBJ1-4	TRBV7-9	NA	NA	CASSSSDSNEKLFF	TGTGCCAGCAGCTCCTCGGACAGTAATGAAAAACTGTTTTTT
TRBJ2-1	TRBV7-9	few	TRBD2	CASSLGTSGNEQFF	TGTGCCAGCAGCTTAGGGACTAGCGGAAATGAGCAGTTCTTC
TRBJ2-5	TRBV9	NA	NA	CASSVTEGETQYF	TGTGCCAGCAGCGTAACCGAGGGCGAGACCCAGTACTTC
TRBJ2-7	TRBV18	NA	NA	CASSPLTAFSSYEQYF	TGTGCCAGCTCACCTCTGACAGCTTTCAGCTCCTACGAGCAGTACTTC
TRBJ2-2	TRBV2	few	NA	CASSGLDTGELFF	TGTGCCAGCAGTGGTCTAGACACCGGGGAGCTGTTTTTT
TRBJ2-3	TRBV4-1	NA	TRBD2	CASSHLAADTQYF	TGCGCCAGCAGCCACCTAGCGGCAGATACGCAGTATTTT
TRBJ1-1	TRBV5-1	NA	NA	CASSLSPRNTEAFF	TGCGCCAGCAGCTTGTCCCCCAGGAACACTGAAGCTTTCTTT
TRBJ1-6	TRBV25-1	NA	TRBD1	CASKQGGNSPLHF	TGTGCCAGCAAACAGGGGGGTAATTCACCCCTCCACTTT
TRBJ2-6	TRBV19	NA	NA	CASSIRGSGANVLTF	TGTGCCAGTAGTATTCGGGGCTCTGGGGCCAACGTCCTGACTTTC
TRBJ2-3	TRBV7-3	NA	NA	CASSPDYHTDTQYF	TGTGCCAGCAGCCCTGACTACCACACAGATACGCAGTATTTT
TRBJ1-2	TRBV7-8	NA	TRBD1	CASSLAPDRVGGYTF	TGTGCCAGCAGCTTAGCCCCGGACAGGGTCGGCGGCTACACCTTC
TRBJ2-1	TRBV4-1	NA	NA	CASSQPNYNEQFF	TGCGCCAGCAGCCAACCCAACTACAATGAGCAGTTCTTC
TRBJ1-2	TRBV19	NA	NA	CASSPGLSNYGYTF	TGTGCCAGTAGCCCGGGTCTATCTAACTATGGCTACACCTTC
TRBJ2-3	TRBV6-6	NA	NA	CASSYPQGMSTDTQYF	TGTGCCAGCAGTTATCCACAGGGTATGAGCACAGATACGCAGTATTTT
TRBJ1-5	TRBV2	NA	NA	CASSEALESQPQHF	TGTGCCAGCAGTGAAGCGCTTGAGAGCCAGCCCCAGCATTTT
TRBJ2-7	TRBV6-1	NA	NA	CASSEVGGLYEQYF	TGTGCCAGCAGTGAGGTGGGGGGTCTTTACGAGCAGTACTTC
TRBJ2-7	TRBV11-2	NA	NA	CASSLATGRSYEQYF	TGTGCCAGCAGCTTAGCCACAGGGCGGTCCTACGAGCAGTACTTC
TRBJ2-1	TRBV21-1	NA	NA	CAADGGITSGRDIEQFF	TGTGCCGCGGACGGGGGTATCACTAGCGGGAGGGATATTGAGCAGTTCTTC
TRBJ2-1	TRBV11-3	NA	NA	CASSLKSGEQFF	TGTGCCAGCAGCTTGAAAAGCGGAGAGCAGTTCTTC
TRBJ2-7	TRBV15	NA	TRBD1	CATSRTRDRPYEQYF	TGTGCCACCAGCAGAACCCGGGACAGACCTTACGAGCAGTACTTC
TRBJ2-2	TRBV19	NA	TRBD1	CASSISEGAALYTGELFF	TGTGCCAGTAGTATATCCGAGGGGGCGGCACTTTACACCGGGGAGCTGTTTTTT
TRBJ1-4	TRBV5-1	NA	NA	CASNFGDMNEKLFF	TGCGCCAGCAACTTCGGGGACATGAATGAAAAACTGTTTTTT